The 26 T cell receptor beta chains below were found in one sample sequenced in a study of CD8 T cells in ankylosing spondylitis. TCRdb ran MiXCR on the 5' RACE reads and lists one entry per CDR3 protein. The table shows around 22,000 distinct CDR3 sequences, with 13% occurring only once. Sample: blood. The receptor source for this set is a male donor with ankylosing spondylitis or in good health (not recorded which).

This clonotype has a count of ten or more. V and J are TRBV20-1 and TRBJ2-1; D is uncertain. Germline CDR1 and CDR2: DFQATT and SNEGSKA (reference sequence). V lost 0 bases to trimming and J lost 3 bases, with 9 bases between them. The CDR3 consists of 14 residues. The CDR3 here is CSARDRENYNEQFF. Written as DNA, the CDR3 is TGCAGTGCTAGAGATCGAGAGAACTACAATGAGCAGTTCTTC.

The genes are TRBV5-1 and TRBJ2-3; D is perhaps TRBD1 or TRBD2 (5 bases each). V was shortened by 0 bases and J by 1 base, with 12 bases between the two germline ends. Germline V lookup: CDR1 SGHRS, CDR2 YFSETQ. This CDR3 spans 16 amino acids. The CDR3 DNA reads TGCGCCAGCAGCTTGGAGGGGAGATGGGGCACAGATACGCAGTATTTT. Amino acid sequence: CASSLEGRWGTDTQYF.

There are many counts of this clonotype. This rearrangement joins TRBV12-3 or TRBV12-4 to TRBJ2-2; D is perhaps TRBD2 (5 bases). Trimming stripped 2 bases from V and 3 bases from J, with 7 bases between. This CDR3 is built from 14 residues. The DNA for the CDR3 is TGTGCCAGCAGTTTAAGGCGGGACACCGGGGAGCTGTTTTTT. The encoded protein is CASSLRRDTGELFF.

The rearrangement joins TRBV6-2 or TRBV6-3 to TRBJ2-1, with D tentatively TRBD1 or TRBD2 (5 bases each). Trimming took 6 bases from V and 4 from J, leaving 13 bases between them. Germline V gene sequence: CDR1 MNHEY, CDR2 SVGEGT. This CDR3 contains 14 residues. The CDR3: CASRAYEGYNEQFF. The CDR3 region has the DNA TGTGCCAGCAGGGCTTATGAGGGGTACAATGAGCAGTTCTTC.

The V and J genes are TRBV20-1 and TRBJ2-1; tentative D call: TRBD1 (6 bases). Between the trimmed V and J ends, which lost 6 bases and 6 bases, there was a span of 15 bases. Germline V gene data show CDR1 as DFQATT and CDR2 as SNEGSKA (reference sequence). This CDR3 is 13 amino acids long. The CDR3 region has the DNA TGCAGTGCCACGGGACACAACCGCAATGAGCAGTTCTTC. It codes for CSATGHNRNEQFF.

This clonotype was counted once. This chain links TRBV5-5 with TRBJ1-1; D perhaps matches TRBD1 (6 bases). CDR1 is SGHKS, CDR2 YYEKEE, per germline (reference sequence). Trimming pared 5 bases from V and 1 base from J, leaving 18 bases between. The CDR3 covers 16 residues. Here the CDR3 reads CASSVGVGQRNTEAFF. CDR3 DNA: TGTGCCAGCAGTGTGGGAGTGGGACAAAGGAACACTGAAGCTTTCTTT.

Here the CDR3 DNA reads TGTGCCAGCAGCTTACTACACGGGGGCCTGGAGCAGTTCTTC. Protein sequence: CASSLLHGGLEQFF. V is TRBV7-2 and J is TRBJ2-1; either TRBD1 or TRBD2 may fit D (6 bases each). Germline V gene sequence: CDR1 SGHTA, CDR2 FQGNSA. With 2 bases removed from V and 10 bases from J, the gap between germline ends came to 15 bases. There are 14 residues in the CDR3.

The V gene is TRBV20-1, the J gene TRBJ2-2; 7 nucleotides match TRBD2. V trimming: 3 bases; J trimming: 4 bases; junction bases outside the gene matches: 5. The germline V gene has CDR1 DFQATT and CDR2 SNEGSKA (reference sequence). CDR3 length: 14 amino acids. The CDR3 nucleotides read TGCAGTGCTAGGACCAGCGGGGCCACCGGGGAGCTGTTTTTT. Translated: CSARTSGATGELFF.

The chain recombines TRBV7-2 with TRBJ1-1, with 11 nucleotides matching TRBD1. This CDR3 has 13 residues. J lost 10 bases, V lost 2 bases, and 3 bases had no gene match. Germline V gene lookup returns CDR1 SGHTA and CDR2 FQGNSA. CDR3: CASSLSGQGGAFF. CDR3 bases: TGTGCCAGCAGCTTATCGGGACAGGGGGGAGCTTTCTTT.

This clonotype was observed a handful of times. The CDR3 sequence: CASSSNSRNTGELFF. As DNA, the CDR3 is TGTGCCAGCAGTTCCAACTCCCGGAACACCGGGGAGCTGTTTTTT. The J gene is TRBJ2-2, the V gene TRBV12-3 or TRBV12-4; D unclear. CDR3 length equals 15 residues. Trimming pared 4 bases from V and 1 base from J, leaving 10 bases between.

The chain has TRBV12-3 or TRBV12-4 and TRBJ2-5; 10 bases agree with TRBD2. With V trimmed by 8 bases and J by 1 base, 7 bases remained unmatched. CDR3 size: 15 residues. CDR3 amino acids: CASGTSGETQETQYF. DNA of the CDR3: TGTGCCAGCGGAACTAGCGGGGAGACCCAAGAGACCCAGTACTTC.

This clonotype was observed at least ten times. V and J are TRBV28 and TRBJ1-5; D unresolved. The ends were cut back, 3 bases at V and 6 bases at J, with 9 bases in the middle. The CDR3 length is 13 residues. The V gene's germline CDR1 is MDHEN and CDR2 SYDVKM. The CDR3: CASSLRGIQPQHF. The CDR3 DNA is TGTGCCAGCAGTTTGCGGGGAATTCAGCCCCAGCATTTT.

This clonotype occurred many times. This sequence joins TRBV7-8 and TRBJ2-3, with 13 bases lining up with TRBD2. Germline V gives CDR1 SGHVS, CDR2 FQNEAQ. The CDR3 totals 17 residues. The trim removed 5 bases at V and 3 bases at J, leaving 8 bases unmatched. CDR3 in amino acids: CASSRRTSGGPTDTQYF. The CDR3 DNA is TGTGCCAGCAGCCGCCGGACTAGCGGGGGCCCGACAGATACGCAGTATTTT.

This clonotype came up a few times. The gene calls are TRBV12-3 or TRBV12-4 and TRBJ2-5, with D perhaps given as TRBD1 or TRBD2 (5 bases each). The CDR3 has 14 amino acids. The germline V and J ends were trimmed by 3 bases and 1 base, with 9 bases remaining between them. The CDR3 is CASSFWDGQETQYF. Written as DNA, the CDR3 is TGTGCCAGCAGTTTCTGGGACGGCCAAGAGACCCAGTACTTC.

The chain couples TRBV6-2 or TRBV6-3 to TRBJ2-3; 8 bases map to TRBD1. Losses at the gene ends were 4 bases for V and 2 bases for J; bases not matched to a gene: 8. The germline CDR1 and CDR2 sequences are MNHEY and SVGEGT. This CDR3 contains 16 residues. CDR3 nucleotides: TGTGCCAGCAGTTGGGAGACAGGGGCCCTCACAGATACGCAGTATTTT. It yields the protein CASSWETGALTDTQYF.

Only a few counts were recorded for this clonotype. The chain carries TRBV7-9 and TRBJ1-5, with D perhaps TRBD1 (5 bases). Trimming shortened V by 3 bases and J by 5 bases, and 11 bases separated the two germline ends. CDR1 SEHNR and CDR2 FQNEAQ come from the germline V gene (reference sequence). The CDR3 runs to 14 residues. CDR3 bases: TGTGCCAGCAGCTTCGGGACGGTGGATCAGCCCCAGCATTTT. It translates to CASSFGTVDQPQHF.

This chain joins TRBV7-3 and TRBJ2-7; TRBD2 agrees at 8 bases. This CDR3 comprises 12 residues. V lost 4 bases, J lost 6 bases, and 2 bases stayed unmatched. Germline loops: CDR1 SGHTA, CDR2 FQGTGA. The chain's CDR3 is CASSSTSGEQYF. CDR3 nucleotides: TGTGCCAGCAGCTCTACTAGCGGCGAGCAGTACTTC.

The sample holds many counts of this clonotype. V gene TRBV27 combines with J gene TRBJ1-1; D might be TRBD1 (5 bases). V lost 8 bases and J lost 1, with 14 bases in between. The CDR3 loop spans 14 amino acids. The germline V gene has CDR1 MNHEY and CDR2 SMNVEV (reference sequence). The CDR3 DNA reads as TGTGCCAGCCTCACGCAGGGAGGGAACACTGAAGCTTTCTTT. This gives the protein CASLTQGGNTEAFF.

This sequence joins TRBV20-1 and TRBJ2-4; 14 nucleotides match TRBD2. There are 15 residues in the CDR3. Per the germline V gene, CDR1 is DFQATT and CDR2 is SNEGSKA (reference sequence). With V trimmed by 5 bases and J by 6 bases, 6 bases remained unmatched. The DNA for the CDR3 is TGCAGTGCTCGAACCGGGACTAGCGGGGGAAACATTCAGTACTTC. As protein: CSARTGTSGGNIQYF.

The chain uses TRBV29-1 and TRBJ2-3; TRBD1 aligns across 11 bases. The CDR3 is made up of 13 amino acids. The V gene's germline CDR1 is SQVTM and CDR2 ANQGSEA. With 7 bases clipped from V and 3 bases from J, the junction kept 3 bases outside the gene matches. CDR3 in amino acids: CSGGQGATDTQYF. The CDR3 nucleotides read TGCAGCGGCGGACAGGGGGCAACAGATACGCAGTATTTT.

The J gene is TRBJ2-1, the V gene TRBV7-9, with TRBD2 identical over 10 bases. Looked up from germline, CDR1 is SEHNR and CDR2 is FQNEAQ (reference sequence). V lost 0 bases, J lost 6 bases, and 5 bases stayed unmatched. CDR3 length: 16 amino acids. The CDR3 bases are TGTGCCAGCAGCTTAGCGAGCGGGAGGGCCCTCAATGAGCAGTTCTTC. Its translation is CASSLASGRALNEQFF. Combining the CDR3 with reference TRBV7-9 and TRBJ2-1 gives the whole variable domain DTGVSQNPRHKITKRGQNVTFRCDPISEHNRLYWYRQTLGQGPEFLTYFQNEAQLEKSRLLSDRFSAERPKGSFSTLEIQRTEQGDSAMYLCASSLASGRALNEQFFGPGTRLTVL.

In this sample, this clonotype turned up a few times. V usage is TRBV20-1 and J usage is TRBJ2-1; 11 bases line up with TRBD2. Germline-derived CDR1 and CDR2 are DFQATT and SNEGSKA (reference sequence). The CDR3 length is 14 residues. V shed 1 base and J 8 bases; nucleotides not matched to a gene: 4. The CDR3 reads CSARVSGRVDEQFF. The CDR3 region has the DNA TGCAGTGCTAGAGTTAGCGGGAGGGTCGATGAGCAGTTCTTC.

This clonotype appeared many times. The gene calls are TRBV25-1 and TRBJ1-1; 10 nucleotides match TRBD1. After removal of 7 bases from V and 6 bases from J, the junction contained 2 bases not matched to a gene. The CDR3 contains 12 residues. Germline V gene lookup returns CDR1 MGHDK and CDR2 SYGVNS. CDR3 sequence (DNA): TGTGCCAGCACCGGGACAGGGGCTGAAGCTTTCTTT. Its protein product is CASTGTGAEAFF.

CDR3 in amino acids: CASKFRDGYNTEAFF. The CDR3 DNA sequence: TGTGCCAGCAAGTTCCGGGACGGATATAACACTGAAGCTTTCTTT. The rearrangement joins TRBV12-3 or TRBV12-4 to TRBJ1-1; the D gene is possibly TRBD1 (5 bases). This CDR3 is 15 amino acids long. V lost 7 bases and J lost 2, with 17 bases in between.

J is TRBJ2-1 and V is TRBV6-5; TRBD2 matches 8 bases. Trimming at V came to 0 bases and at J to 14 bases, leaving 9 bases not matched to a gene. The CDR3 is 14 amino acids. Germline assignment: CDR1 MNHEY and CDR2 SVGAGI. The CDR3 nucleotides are TGTGCCAGCAGTTACTCAATTGAGGGAGCGGGGGAGTTCTTC. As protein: CASSYSIEGAGEFF.

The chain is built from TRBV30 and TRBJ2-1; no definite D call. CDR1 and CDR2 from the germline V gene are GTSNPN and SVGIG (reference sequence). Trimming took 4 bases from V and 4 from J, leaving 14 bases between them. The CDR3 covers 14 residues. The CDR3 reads CAWNRPGLYNEQFF. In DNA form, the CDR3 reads TGTGCCTGGAACCGTCCCGGCCTTTACAATGAGCAGTTCTTC.